What follows is one T cell receptor beta chain and its context. These data come from a study of blood T cell repertoires in COVID-19. Across the whole study: Italy, Spain and the United States were the sources of the convalescent and acute COVID-19 samples.

Germline V gene sequence: CDR1 MDHEN, CDR2 SYDVKM. V trimming: 8 bases; J trimming: 1 base; junction bases outside the gene matches: 13. The length of the CDR3 is 16 residues. This table comes from immunoSEQ multiplex PCR, and its TCRdb copy is limited to in-frame clones, with some not included. The sample holds about 80,000 clones, around 80% seen once. Sequenced input: peripheral blood. The sequence derives from a woman in her 70s with acute or convalescent COVID-19. The chain links TRBV28 to TRBJ2-5; 7 positions match TRBD2. The CDR3 reads CASAWGTSGVQETQYF. As DNA, the CDR3 is TGTGCCAGCGCCTGGGGAACAAGCGGGGTCCAAGAGACCCAGTACTTC.